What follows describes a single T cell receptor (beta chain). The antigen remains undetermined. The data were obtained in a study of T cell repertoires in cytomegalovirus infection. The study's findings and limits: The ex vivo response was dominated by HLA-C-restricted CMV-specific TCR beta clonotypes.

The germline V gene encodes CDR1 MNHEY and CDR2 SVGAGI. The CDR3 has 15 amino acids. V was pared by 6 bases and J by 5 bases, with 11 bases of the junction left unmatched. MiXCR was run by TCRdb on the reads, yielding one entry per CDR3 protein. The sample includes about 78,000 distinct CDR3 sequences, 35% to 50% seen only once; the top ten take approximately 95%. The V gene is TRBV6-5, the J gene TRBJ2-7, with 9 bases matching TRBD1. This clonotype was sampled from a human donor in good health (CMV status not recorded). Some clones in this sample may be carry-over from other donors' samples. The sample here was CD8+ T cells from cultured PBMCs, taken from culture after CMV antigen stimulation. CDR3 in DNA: TGTGCCAGCAGATGGACAGGGGCCCAGCCTAACGAGCAGTACTTC. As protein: CASRWTGAQPNEQYF.